These 14 T cell receptor beta chains were all obtained from the same sample, sequenced in a study of cytomegalovirus exposure and HLA in healthy donors. 13 Jbeta primers and 60 Vbeta primers were used for the PCR. Sequencing used immunoSEQ multiplex PCR; TCRdb keeps in-frame clones, though not all of them. The sample lists 100,000 or so clones; 65% to 80% were seen once. Input material: PBMCs. These receptors came from a man aged 25-45 years in good health and CMV-seropositive.

The gene calls are TRBV29-1 and TRBJ2-5; 7 bases align to TRBD2. The DNA matches TRBJ2-7 better at its end, which makes the J call doubtful. The germline gives CDR1 SQVTM, CDR2 ANQGSEA. The CDR3 has 14 residues. The CDR3 loop is CSVEPLRAGDEQYF. In DNA, the CDR3 is TGCAGCGTTGAACCTTTAAGGGCGGGGGACGAGCAGTACTTC.

This clone showed up just once. J is TRBJ1-2 and V is TRBV27; 8 bases agree with TRBD1. With V trimmed by 4 bases and J by 7 bases, 5 bases remained unmatched. The CDR3 length is 13 residues. CDR1 is MNHEY and CDR2 is SMNVEV in the germline V gene (reference sequence). In nucleotides, the CDR3 is TGTGCCAGCAGTTGGATTGACAGGGGTGGCTACACCTTC. Amino acids: CASSWIDRGGYTF.

The chain couples TRBV4-1 to TRBJ2-1; 10 bases map to TRBD2. This CDR3 contains 15 residues. J lost 4 bases, V lost 4 bases, and 4 bases had no gene match. The germline gives CDR1 MGHRA, CDR2 YSYEKL. This chain's CDR3 is CASSPIAGGYNEQFF. The DNA for the CDR3 is TGCGCCAGCAGCCCAATAGCGGGGGGTTACAATGAGCAGTTCTTC.

V gene TRBV7-2 combines with J gene TRBJ1-2; D is unresolved. This CDR3 comprises 16 residues. V shed 0 bases and J shed 8 bases, with 19 bases lying between them. Per the germline V gene, CDR1 is SGHTA and CDR2 is FQGNSA. Here the CDR3 DNA reads TGTGCCAGCAGCTTAGCGCTCGGGGTGCGCGGAGGAGGCTACACCTTC. As protein: CASSLALGVRGGGYTF.

This sequence joins TRBV7-6 and TRBJ2-5; 8 nucleotides align to TRBD1. The CDR3 has 14 residues. From germline, CDR1 is SGHVS and CDR2 FNYEAQ. V gave up 5 bases and J gave up 1 base; unmatched junction bases: 3. The CDR3 region has the DNA TGTGCCAGCAGCGCCGGGACAGGCCAAGAGACCCAGTACTTC. This translates into CASSAGTGQETQYF.

The CDR3 spells CASTTTGGNGELFF. The DNA for the CDR3 is TGTGCCAGCACCACGACAGGGGGGAACGGGGAGCTGTTTTTT. This sequence joins TRBV7-3 and TRBJ2-2; the match to TRBD1 covers 9 bases. V lost 7 bases and J lost 7; bases outside the gene matches: 7. CDR3 length equals 14 residues. The V gene's germline CDR1 is SGHTA and CDR2 FQGTGA. Full variable domain (outside the CDR3, taken from reference TRBV7-3 and TRBJ2-2): GAGVSQTPSNKVTEKGKYVELRCDPISGHTALYWYRQSLGQGPEFLIYFQGTGAADDSGLPNDRFFAVRPEGSVSTLKIQRTERGDSAVYLCASTTTGGNGELFFGEGSRLTVL.

The chain links TRBV4-1 to TRBJ2-3, with 12 bases lining up with TRBD2. Germline CDR1 reads MGHRA; CDR2 reads YSYEKL. The CDR3 totals 16 residues. The V and J ends lost 4 bases and 5 bases, in that order; junction bases with no gene match: 7. CDR3 sequence (DNA): TGCGCCAGCAGCCGCAGACTAGCGGGGGATTTAGATACGCAGTATTTT. Encoded protein: CASSRRLAGDLDTQYF.

The chain couples TRBV30 to TRBJ2-1; 10 nucleotides agree with TRBD2. The CDR3 covers 16 residues. V lost 1 base to trimming and J lost 2 bases; unmatched junction nucleotides: 5. Germline V gene sequence: CDR1 GTSNPN, CDR2 SVGIG (reference sequence). The CDR3 nucleotides are TGTGCCTGGAGTGGGGTAAGCGGGGGGGCCTACAATGAGCAGTTCTTC. Amino acids: CAWSGVSGGAYNEQFF.

V and J are TRBV15 and TRBJ2-1, with D perhaps matching TRBD1 (5 bases). This CDR3 contains 11 residues. Germline CDR1 and CDR2: LNHNV and YYDKDF (reference sequence). With 8 bases removed from V and 5 bases from J, the gap between germline ends came to 7 bases. The CDR3 is CATGAHNEQFF. CDR3 DNA sequence: TGTGCCACCGGGGCTCACAATGAGCAGTTCTTC.

V gene TRBV25-1 combines with J gene TRBJ2-7, with D possibly TRBD2 on 6 matching bases. This CDR3 has 13 amino acids. The germline gives CDR1 MGHDK, CDR2 SYGVNS. V gave up 6 bases and J gave up 5 bases, with 14 bases separating them. CDR3 loop: CASRPMGGNEQYF. DNA for the CDR3: TGTGCCAGCAGGCCCATGGGGGGAAACGAGCAGTACTTC.

This chain uses TRBV7-8 with TRBJ2-3, with 8 bases identical to TRBD2. The CDR3 runs to 16 residues. Losses at the gene ends were 5 bases for V and 2 bases for J; bases not matched to a gene: 9. Germline V CDR1 and CDR2: SGHVS, FQNEAQ. The CDR3 nucleotides read TGTGCCAGCAGCCCCAGGACTAGCACCCACACAGATACGCAGTATTTT. Its translation: CASSPRTSTHTDTQYF.

The V gene is TRBV4-2, the J gene TRBJ2-1; TRBD2 agrees at 10 bases. In germline, CDR1 is LGHNA, CDR2 YNFKEQ. CDR3 length equals 19 residues. Germline trimming cut 4 bases from V and 0 bases from J; bases unmatched to any gene: 12. In nucleotides, the CDR3 is TGTGCCAGCAGCCTCCCAGCGGGGGGGCAAAGTAGCTCCTACAATGAGCAGTTCTTC. Amino acids: CASSLPAGGQSSSYNEQFF.

V gene TRBV5-4 combines with J gene TRBJ2-3; perhaps TRBD2 as D (6 bases). CDR1 SGHNT and CDR2 YYREEE come from the germline V gene (reference sequence). This CDR3 spans 14 amino acids. V was clipped by 4 bases and J by 2 bases, with 11 bases between them. CDR3 sequence reads: CASSQLANTDTQYF. The CDR3 DNA sequence: TGTGCCAGCAGCCAACTAGCCAACACAGATACGCAGTATTTT. The variable domain in full, with the rest retrieved from reference TRBV5-4 and TRBJ2-3, is ETGVTQSPTHLIKTRGQQVTLRCSSQSGHNTVSWYQQALGQGPQFIFQYYREEENGRGNFPPRFSGLQFPNYSSELNVNALELDDSALYLCASSQLANTDTQYFGPGTRLTVL.

This clone was counted a few times. The chain links TRBV4-1 to TRBJ2-7, with D maybe TRBD2 (6 bases). Trimming left V 1 base short and J 2 bases short, with 6 bases between. The CDR3 extends over 13 amino acids. Germline V gene data show CDR1 as MGHRA and CDR2 as YSYEKL. Here the CDR3 reads CASSQGRAYEQYF. The CDR3 region has the DNA TGCGCCAGCAGCCAAGGGAGGGCCTACGAGCAGTACTTC.